This is a list of T cell receptor beta chains from one sample in a study of technical replicates of blood from a few donors. Sequencing used immunoSEQ multiplex PCR; TCRdb keeps in-frame clones, though not all of them. The table includes about 79,000 clones, more than 85% detected once. Sequencing was performed on T cells isolated from PBMCs. The receptors derive from a human donor in good health. Some clones in this sample may be carry-over from other donors' samples. Both conserved end residues are part of each CDR3. D genes are given only for firm matches. Rows may omit the clone size; those that give it use once, few, many or a size class.

v_gene	j_gene	abundance	d_gene	CDR3aa	CDR3nt
TRBV7-6	TRBJ1-1	NA	TRBD1	CASSLTTGVTEAFF	TGTGCCAGCAGCTTAACCACAGGGGTCACTGAAGCTTTCTTT
TRBV5-1	TRBJ2-7	NA	NA	CASGDSLTSYEQYF	TGCGCCAGCGGTGACAGCCTAACTTCCTACGAGCAGTACTTC
TRBV6-1	TRBJ2-7	NA	TRBD1	CASSEKDRGLLWTYEQYF	TGTGCCAGCAGTGAAAAAGACAGGGGGCTGCTATGGACCTACGAGCAGTACTTC
TRBV5-4	TRBJ2-2	NA	NA	CASSLGYGELFF	TGTGCCAGCAGCTTGGGTTACGGGGAGCTGTTTTTT
TRBV13	TRBJ2-1	NA	NA	CASSQLGGSYNEQFF	TGTGCCAGCAGCCAACTGGGGGGCTCCTACAATGAGCAGTTCTTC
TRBV19	TRBJ1-4	NA	NA	CASSPRNLWSNEKLFF	TGTGCCAGTAGTCCCCGAAACTTGTGGTCTAATGAAAAACTGTTTTTT
TRBV9	TRBJ1-2	NA	NA	CASSVEPGDINYGYTF	TGTGCCAGCAGCGTAGAGCCCGGTGACATAAACTATGGCTACACCTTC
TRBV9	TRBJ2-1	NA	TRBD2	CASSVDSGRYNEQFF	TGTGCCAGCAGCGTAGATAGCGGGAGGTACAATGAGCAGTTCTTC
TRBV6-6	TRBJ2-5	NA	NA	CASSRDKEETQYF	TGTGCCAGCAGTAGGGACAAAGAAGAGACCCAGTACTTC
TRBV7-9	TRBJ2-5	NA	NA	CASSLGAGLQETQYF	TGTGCCAGCAGCTTAGGAGCGGGCCTTCAAGAGACCCAGTACTTC
TRBV6-5	TRBJ2-2	NA	NA	CASSYSGVMRTGELFF	TGTGCCAGCAGTTACTCCGGTGTTATGAGGACCGGGGAGCTGTTTTTT
TRBV25-1	TRBJ2-7	NA	TRBD2	CASGGSYEQYF	TGTGCCAGTGGCGGGAGCTACGAGCAGTACTTC
TRBV19	TRBJ2-5	NA	NA	CASSTQGNRWETQYF	TGTGCCAGTAGTACACAGGGAAATCGTTGGGAGACCCAGTACTTC
TRBV6-5	TRBJ2-1	NA	NA	CASFKSGFYNEQFF	TGTGCCAGCTTCAAGAGCGGGTTCTACAATGAGCAGTTCTTC
TRBV2	TRBJ2-5	NA	TRBD1	CASETGAGETQYF	TGTGCCAGTGAGACAGGGGCGGGAGAGACCCAGTACTTC
TRBV9	TRBJ2-2	few	NA	CASSVAPEAGELFF	TGTGCCAGCAGCGTAGCTCCGGAGGCCGGGGAGCTGTTTTTT
TRBV10-2	TRBJ2-2	NA	NA	CASSELRAGELFF	TGCGCCAGCAGTGAGTTGAGGGCCGGGGAGCTGTTTTTT
TRBV2	TRBJ2-3	NA	TRBD2	CASSALAGGADTQYF	TGTGCCAGCAGTGCCCTAGCGGGAGGCGCAGATACGCAGTATTTT
TRBV6-1	TRBJ1-5	NA	NA	CASSELSIQHF	TGTGCCAGCAGTGAATTGAGCATCCAGCATTTT
TRBV5-8	TRBJ2-5	NA	TRBD2	CASSLASWGTKETQYF	TGTGCCAGCAGCTTGGCGAGTTGGGGGACTAAAGAGACCCAGTACTTC
TRBV18	TRBJ2-1	NA	TRBD2	CASRLAGEYNEQFF	TGTGCCAGCCGACTAGCGGGAGAATACAATGAGCAGTTCTTC
TRBV27	TRBJ2-1	NA	TRBD2	CASSLFLAGNEQFF	TGTGCCAGCAGTTTATTCCTAGCGGGGAATGAGCAGTTCTTC
TRBV6-6	TRBJ1-4	NA	NA	CASGEREKLFF	TGTGCCAGCGGGGAGCGGGAAAAACTGTTTTTT
TRBV27	TRBJ1-2	NA	TRBD1	CASSFIGTGNYGYTF	TGTGCCAGCAGTTTTATTGGGACAGGGAACTATGGCTACACCTTC
TRBV25-1	TRBJ2-7	once	NA	CASTFSYEQYF	TGTGCCAGCACTTTCTCCTACGAGCAGTACTTC
TRBV4-1	TRBJ1-5	NA	NA	CASSHVHTGSNQPQHF	TGCGCCAGCAGCCATGTTCACACAGGGTCTAATCAGCCCCAGCATTTT
TRBV10-3	TRBJ1-1	once	NA	CAIRATDPNTEAFF	TGTGCCATCAGGGCGACAGACCCGAACACTGAAGCTTTCTTT
TRBV6-5	TRBJ2-7	NA	NA	CASSYSQRVPYEQYF	TGTGCCAGCAGTTACTCCCAGCGGGTGCCCTACGAGCAGTACTTC
TRBV27	TRBJ2-7	NA	TRBD2	CASSLRLPSSSGWYEQYF	TGTGCCAGCAGTTTACGTCTCCCCTCGTCTAGCGGGTGGTACGAGCAGTACTTC
TRBV5-4	TRBJ1-1	few	TRBD1	CASSIGQGKAFF	TGTGCCAGCAGCATTGGACAGGGGAAAGCTTTCTTT
TRBV15	TRBJ2-5	NA	NA	CATSRDPGGAFGSETQYF	TGTGCCACCAGCAGAGATCCGGGCGGGGCCTTTGGATCAGAGACCCAGTACTTC
TRBV5-4	TRBJ1-1	NA	NA	CASSLEDAGGTEAFF	TGTGCCAGCAGCTTGGAGGACGCCGGAGGGACTGAAGCTTTCTTT
TRBV29-1	TRBJ2-7	NA	TRBD1	CSVEGVGDRGPYEQYF	TGCAGCGTTGAAGGAGTGGGGGACAGGGGACCCTACGAGCAGTACTTC
TRBV7-3	TRBJ2-1	NA	TRBD2	CASKPGLAGGNEQFF	TGTGCCAGCAAACCGGGACTAGCGGGGGGCAATGAGCAGTTCTTC
TRBV10-3	TRBJ2-7	NA	TRBD2	CAISEMTSGRDEQYF	TGTGCCATCAGTGAGATGACTAGCGGGAGGGACGAGCAGTACTTC
TRBV5-6	TRBJ2-5	NA	TRBD1	CASSLVVRGYETQYF	TGTGCCAGCAGCTTGGTGGTCAGGGGGTATGAGACCCAGTACTTC
TRBV10-3	TRBJ1-5	once	NA	CAISEMENQPQHF	TGTGCCATCAGTGAGATGGAGAATCAGCCCCAGCATTTT
TRBV18	TRBJ1-3	NA	TRBD1	CASSQGTATDTIYF	TGTGCCAGCTCGCAAGGGACAGCCACAGACACCATATATTTT
TRBV7-2	TRBJ2-3	NA	TRBD2	CASSTSGRKQYF	TGTGCCAGCAGCACAAGCGGGAGAAAGCAGTATTTT
TRBV27	TRBJ1-2	NA	NA	CASSLSDSLYGYTF	TGTGCCAGCAGTTTATCGGACAGTCTCTATGGCTACACCTTC
TRBV30	TRBJ1-5	once	TRBD1	CAWSQQGNQPQHF	TGTGCCTGGAGCCAACAGGGGAATCAGCCCCAGCATTTT
TRBV6-5	TRBJ2-7	NA	NA	CASSYSADNYEQYF	TGTGCCAGCAGTTACTCGGCGGATAACTACGAGCAGTACTTC